Included here is one T cell receptor beta chain sequence, with context. Its antigen remains unknown. The entry originates in a study of cytomegalovirus exposure and HLA in healthy donors. In the study overall: Of 300 to 450 genotyped donors, roughly 86% clustered with self-reported Caucasian donors.

Regarding the study as a whole: In vitro testing confirmed a few CMV-associated chains as specific for CMV antigens. HLA alleles were associated with roughly 17,000 TCR beta sequences in a later analysis at 0.05 false discovery rate. Analysis was carried out at a later point, and it linked a missense DCLRE1C variant to TCR beta V- and J-gene trimming.

Primers included in the PCR were 60 Vbeta and 13 Jbeta primers. Using immunoSEQ multiplex PCR, the repertoire was profiled, and TCRdb retains in-frame clones only, with some absent. The profile shows approximately 200,000 clones, more than 60% of them singletons. Germline lookup yields CDR1 MNHEY and CDR2 SVGAGI. The V gene lost 6 bases and the J gene lost 1 base, with 9 bases spanning the gap. The CDR3 consists of 13 residues. The chain couples TRBV6-5 to TRBJ1-1; D call uncertain. Sequenced sample: PBMCs. This clonotype was sampled from a girl aged 2 to 9 in good health and CMV-seronegative. The CDR3 DNA follows: TGTGCCAGCAGCTATAATGGGAACACTGAAGCTTTCTTT. This gives the protein CASSYNGNTEAFF.